A selection of T cell receptor beta chains follows, all from one sample in a study of OX40 agonist ivuxolimab in advanced cancers. Measured with immunoSEQ multiplex PCR; TCRdb has only the in-frame clones, and not every one. The sample holds about 80,000 clones, about four fifths seen once. This material consisted of CD4+ or CD8+ T cells sorted from blood, taken in a trial of the OX40 agonist ivuxolimab. These receptors were taken from an adult with an advanced solid tumor such as melanoma, head and neck, liver or kidney cancer. The CDR3 runs from the conserved cysteine through the conserved F or W. Fields, in order: J gene, clone size, V gene, D gene, CDR3 DNA, CDR3 protein. A D gene is named only where the DNA matches it firmly. The size entry is marked missing in some rows and otherwise reads once, few, many or a size class.

j_call: TRBJ2-7; clone_size: once; v_call: TRBV19; d_call: .; cdr3_nt: TGTGCCAGTAGTATGCAGGGAATAAGCTACGAGCAGTACTTC; cdr3_aa: CASSMQGISYEQYF
j_call: TRBJ2-6; clone_size: .; v_call: TRBV5-4; d_call: .; cdr3_nt: TGTGCCAGCAGCCCCGAGAGGGCCAACGTCCTGACTTTC; cdr3_aa: CASSPERANVLTF
j_call: TRBJ2-1; clone_size: .; v_call: TRBV4-1; d_call: TRBD2; cdr3_nt: TGCGCCAGCAGCCAAGATGGGGGGGGTGTAGGGTACAATGAGCAGTTCTTC; cdr3_aa: CASSQDGGGVGYNEQFF
j_call: TRBJ2-5; clone_size: .; v_call: TRBV14; d_call: .; cdr3_nt: TGTGCCAGCAGCCAAGATCGGGTGGTGGGGGAGACCCAGTACTTC; cdr3_aa: CASSQDRVVGETQYF
j_call: TRBJ1-2; clone_size: .; v_call: TRBV4-3; d_call: TRBD1; cdr3_nt: TGCGCCAGCAGCCAAGATGGACAGGGGAGCTATGGCTACACCTTC; cdr3_aa: CASSQDGQGSYGYTF
j_call: TRBJ2-7; clone_size: .; v_call: TRBV30; d_call: .; cdr3_nt: TGTGCCTGGAGAGAGACAGCTGGGTTTAAAAAGCAGTACTTC; cdr3_aa: CAWRETAGFKKQYF
j_call: TRBJ1-3; clone_size: .; v_call: TRBV5-4; d_call: TRBD1; cdr3_nt: TGTGCCAGCAGCGGGGGACAGGGGTTTTACTCTGGAAACACCATATATTTT; cdr3_aa: CASSGGQGFYSGNTIYF
j_call: TRBJ1-5; clone_size: .; v_call: TRBV4-2; d_call: .; cdr3_nt: TGTGCCAGCAGCCAAGAGTCGGGGAGCGGGCAGCCCCAGCATTTT; cdr3_aa: CASSQESGSGQPQHF
j_call: TRBJ2-7; clone_size: .; v_call: TRBV19; d_call: TRBD2; cdr3_nt: TGTGCCACCCTAGGGAGATCGACTAGCGGGGGTCCTTACCCCTACGAGCAGTACTTC; cdr3_aa: CATLGRSTSGGPYPYEQYF
j_call: TRBJ2-1; clone_size: once; v_call: TRBV5-4; d_call: .; cdr3_nt: TGTGCCAGCAGCCACAAGGACGGATACAATGAGCAGTTCTTC; cdr3_aa: CASSHKDGYNEQFF
j_call: TRBJ1-5; clone_size: few; v_call: TRBV28; d_call: .; cdr3_nt: TGTGCCAGCAGTTACCAGGGGAATCAGCCCCAGCATTTT; cdr3_aa: CASSYQGNQPQHF
j_call: TRBJ2-2; clone_size: once; v_call: TRBV5-4; d_call: TRBD2; cdr3_nt: TGTGCCAGCAGTATGGGAGGGCTAGCGGGGCCCGGGGAGCTGTTTTTT; cdr3_aa: CASSMGGLAGPGELFF
j_call: TRBJ2-7; clone_size: .; v_call: TRBV29-1; d_call: .; cdr3_nt: TGCAGCGTTGAAAAGGGTAGCTCCTACGAGCAGTACTTC; cdr3_aa: CSVEKGSSYEQYF
j_call: TRBJ1-1; clone_size: .; v_call: TRBV6-5; d_call: .; cdr3_nt: TGTGCCAGCACCTACCCGGGGGCTAGGTGGGCTTTCTTT; cdr3_aa: CASTYPGARWAFF